These 17 T cell receptor beta chains came from one sample sequenced in a study of regulatory T cells in long-lasting Graves disease. Stated time point: newly diagnosed GD, antithyroid drugs for less than 3 months. Construction of the TCR library relied on RNA isolated from PBMCs. TCR beta libraries were built with iRepertoire HTBI primers and Arm-PCR of CDR3 regions. TCRdb re-called the multiplex PCR reads with MiXCR, one entry per CDR3 protein. This sample has about 540,000 distinct CDR3 sequences; 13% occur once, and the top ten carry more than 8.5%. This same sample was also taken into another study, of T cells in Graves' hyperthyroidism and ophthalmopathy.

The sample in question was peripheral blood mononuclear cells (PBMCs), obtained at new diagnosis, from a patient treated with antithyroid drugs. The receptors were sampled from a man aged 25 to 40 with Graves disease.

The sample holds a few counts of this clonotype. V gene TRBV20-1 combines with J gene TRBJ2-7, with D uncertain. Germline lookup yields CDR1 DFQATT and CDR2 SNEGSKA (reference sequence). The CDR3 loop spans 11 amino acids. V lost 2 bases, J lost 7 bases, and 9 bases lay in between. The CDR3 region is CSARQWKEQYF. As DNA, the CDR3 is TGCAGTGCTAGACAGTGGAAAGAGCAGTACTTC.

This clonotype was counted at least ten times. The rearrangement joins TRBV28 to TRBJ2-7; 7 bases align to TRBD1. This CDR3 spans 14 amino acids. The germline gives CDR1 MDHEN, CDR2 SYDVKM. V was pared by 2 bases and J by 4 bases, with 5 bases of the junction left unmatched. The CDR3 protein is CASSLIGGRYEQYF. The CDR3 region has the DNA TGTGCCAGCAGTTTAATAGGGGGCCGGTACGAGCAGTACTTC.

This clonotype was detected ten times or more. The rearrangement uses TRBV5-6 and TRBJ2-5; 8 nucleotides agree with TRBD1. This CDR3 region has 15 residues. Germline CDR1 reads SGHDT; CDR2 reads YYEEEE. Germline trimming cut 4 bases from V and 5 bases from J; bases unmatched to any gene: 10. Written as DNA, the CDR3 is TGTGCCAGCAGCCCGGATGGGACAGGACCTGAGACCCAGTACTTC. Translating gives CASSPDGTGPETQYF. Based on the CDR3 plus reference TRBV5-6 and TRBJ2-5, the full variable domain is DAGVTQSPTHLIKTRGQQVTLRCSPKSGHDTVSWYQQALGQGPQFIFQYYEEEERQRGNFPDRFSGHQFPNYSSELNVNALLLGDSALYLCASSPDGTGPETQYFGPGTRLLVL.

This clonotype was counted many times. V is TRBV29-1 and J is TRBJ2-2, with no clear D. V dropped 5 bases and J dropped 4 bases, with 5 bases sitting between them. The CDR3 sequence is 11 residues long. Looked up from germline, CDR1 is SQVTM and CDR2 is ANQGSEA. CDR3 protein: CSVYSTGELFF. The CDR3 DNA follows: TGCAGCGTTTACAGCACCGGGGAGCTGTTTTTT.

This clonotype appeared many times. The V and J genes are TRBV2 and TRBJ2-5; D is uncertain. Trimming pared 2 bases from V and 3 bases from J, leaving 16 bases between. In germline, CDR1 is SNHLY, CDR2 FYNNEI. This CDR3 comprises 16 residues. The CDR3 DNA follows: TGTGCCAGCAGTGAACTCGTTTGGATCGAAGAAGAGACCCAGTACTTC. It codes for CASSELVWIEEETQYF.

This clonotype was seen a handful of times. CDR3 in amino acids: CASSSFTWPPNEQFF. CDR3 DNA: TGTGCCAGCAGCTCCTTTACGTGGCCCCCCAATGAGCAGTTCTTC. The chain carries TRBV7-9 and TRBJ2-1; the D is unclear. In germline, CDR1 is SEHNR, CDR2 FQNEAQ (reference sequence). CDR3 length equals 15 residues. The V end lost 4 bases, the J end lost 6 bases, and 16 bases lay between the germline ends.

This clonotype was detected only a few times. The chain couples TRBV11-2 to TRBJ2-3, with 12 bases fitting TRBD2. This CDR3 spans 16 amino acids. CDR1 and CDR2 from the germline V gene are SGHAT and FQNNGV. J gave up 2 bases and V 4 bases, and 4 bases lay outside the gene matches. In DNA form, the CDR3 reads TGTGCCAGCAGCTCAGGACTAGCGGGGTTCACAGATACGCAGTATTTT. It specifies CASSSGLAGFTDTQYF.

This rearrangement joins TRBV30 to TRBJ2-1; possibly TRBD2 for D (6 bases). This CDR3 has 12 amino acids. Trimming took off 1 base at V and 8 bases at J, with 9 bases between the two ends. Germline V gives CDR1 GTSNPN, CDR2 SVGIG (reference sequence). The CDR3 bases are TGTGCCTGGAGTGGGGGGGTTGATGAGCAGTTCTTC. This codes for CAWSGGVDEQFF.

Ten or more counts support this clonotype. The chain couples TRBV18 to TRBJ2-3, with no clear D. CDR3 length: 14 amino acids. Germline values: CDR1 KGHSH, CDR2 LQKENI. V was cut by 1 base and J by 6 bases, with 11 bases left in between. Written as DNA, the CDR3 is TGTGCCAGCTCACCACTGGCTTTAGCCGATACGCAGTATTTT. It specifies CASSPLALADTQYF.

There are a few counts of this clonotype. The V call is TRBV19, the J call TRBJ2-5; a weak D match, TRBD1 (6 bases). V gave up 1 base and J gave up 0 bases, with 12 bases separating them. The CDR3 is made up of 16 amino acids. The V gene's germline CDR1 is LNHDA and CDR2 SQIVND (reference sequence). CDR3 amino acids: CASSIGSDSYQETQYF. In DNA form, the CDR3 reads TGTGCCAGTAGTATAGGGTCGGACAGTTACCAAGAGACCCAGTACTTC.

In its sample, this clonotype was seen a few times. The gene calls are TRBV12-5 and TRBJ2-7, with 8 bases matching TRBD1. From germline, CDR1 is LGHNT and CDR2 FRNRAP. Trimming removed 7 bases from V and 5 bases from J; junction bases left unmatched: 10. The CDR3 is 14 amino acids. CDR3 loop: CASALGQGVHEQYF. The CDR3 DNA is TGTGCTAGTGCCCTTGGACAGGGAGTCCACGAGCAGTACTTC.

This sequence joins TRBV20-1 and TRBJ2-3; D perhaps matches TRBD1 (6 bases). V dropped 0 bases and J dropped 2 bases, with 12 bases sitting between them. This CDR3 has 15 amino acids. Germline CDR1 reads DFQATT; CDR2 reads SNEGSKA (reference sequence). For the CDR3, the DNA is TGCAGTGCTAGAGATAGGACAGTATTCACAGATACGCAGTATTTT. Translated, it gives CSARDRTVFTDTQYF.

The gene calls are TRBV7-9 and TRBJ1-5; D is possibly TRBD1 (5 bases). The CDR3 consists of 15 residues. V gave up 5 bases and J gave up 2 bases, with 13 bases separating them. Germline CDR1 is SEHNR and CDR2 is FQNEAQ (reference sequence). The CDR3 DNA is TGTGCCAGCAGCCCAGGGTTTAGAGGCAATCAGCCCCAGCATTTT. This codes for CASSPGFRGNQPQHF.

This clonotype occurred many times. This sequence joins TRBV7-8 and TRBJ1-5, with D unclear. Germline V gene sequence: CDR1 SGHVS, CDR2 FQNEAQ. This CDR3 spans 13 amino acids. Trimming stripped 7 bases from V and 5 bases from J, with 12 bases between. Here the CDR3 reads CASTRERDQPQHF. In DNA form, the CDR3 reads TGTGCCAGCACCCGTGAGAGAGATCAGCCCCAGCATTTT.

Many counts were recorded for this clonotype. The V and J genes are TRBV12-5 and TRBJ2-4, with D possibly being TRBD1 (6 bases). Germline V lookup: CDR1 LGHNT, CDR2 FRNRAP. V was trimmed by 0 bases and J by 2 bases, leaving 11 bases between them. This CDR3 spans 16 amino acids. The CDR3 region has the DNA TGTGCTAGTGGTTTGGTATGGGGGCAATCCAAAAACATTCAGTACTTC. It yields the protein CASGLVWGQSKNIQYF.

This clonotype was observed many times. The chain employs TRBV6-1 and TRBJ2-1; unclear D gene. Looked up from germline, CDR1 is MNHNS and CDR2 is SASEGT. This CDR3 spans 10 amino acids. V was cut by 6 bases and J by 5 bases, with 2 bases left in between. The CDR3 sequence: CASRNNEQFF. The CDR3 nucleotides are TGTGCCAGCAGAAACAATGAGCAGTTCTTC.

This clonotype was seen a handful of times. V usage is TRBV29-1 and J usage is TRBJ1-3; D gene unclear. Trimming removed 4 bases at V and 4 bases at J, with 11 bases between. The CDR3 length is 13 residues. From germline, CDR1 is SQVTM and CDR2 ANQGSEA. Here the CDR3 reads CSVGTRSGNTIYF. The CDR3 bases are TGCAGCGTTGGTACGAGGTCAGGAAACACCATATATTTT. The whole variable domain, filled in from reference TRBV29-1 and TRBJ1-3, reads SAVISQKPSRDICQRGTSLTIQCQVDSQVTMMFWYRQQPGQSLTLIATANQGSEATYESGFVIDKFPISRPNLTFSTLTVSNMSPEDSSIYLCSVGTRSGNTIYFGEGSWLTVV.